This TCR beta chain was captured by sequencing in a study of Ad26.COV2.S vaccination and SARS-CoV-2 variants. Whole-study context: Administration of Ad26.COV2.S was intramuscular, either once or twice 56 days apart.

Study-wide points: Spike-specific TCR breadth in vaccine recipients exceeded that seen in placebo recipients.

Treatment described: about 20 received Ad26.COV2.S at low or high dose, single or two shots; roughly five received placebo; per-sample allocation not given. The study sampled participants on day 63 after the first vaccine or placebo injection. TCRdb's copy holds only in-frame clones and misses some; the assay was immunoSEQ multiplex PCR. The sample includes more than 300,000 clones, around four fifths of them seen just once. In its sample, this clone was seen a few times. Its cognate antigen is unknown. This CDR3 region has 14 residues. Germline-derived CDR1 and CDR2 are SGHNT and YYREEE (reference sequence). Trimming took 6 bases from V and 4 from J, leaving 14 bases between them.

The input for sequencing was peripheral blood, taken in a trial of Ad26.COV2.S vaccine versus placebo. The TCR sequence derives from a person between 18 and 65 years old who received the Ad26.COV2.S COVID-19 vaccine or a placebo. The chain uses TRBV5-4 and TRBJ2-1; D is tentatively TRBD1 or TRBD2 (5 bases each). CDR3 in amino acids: CASTKTGLYNEQFF. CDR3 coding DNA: TGTGCCAGCACCAAGACGGGGCTTTACAATGAGCAGTTCTTC.